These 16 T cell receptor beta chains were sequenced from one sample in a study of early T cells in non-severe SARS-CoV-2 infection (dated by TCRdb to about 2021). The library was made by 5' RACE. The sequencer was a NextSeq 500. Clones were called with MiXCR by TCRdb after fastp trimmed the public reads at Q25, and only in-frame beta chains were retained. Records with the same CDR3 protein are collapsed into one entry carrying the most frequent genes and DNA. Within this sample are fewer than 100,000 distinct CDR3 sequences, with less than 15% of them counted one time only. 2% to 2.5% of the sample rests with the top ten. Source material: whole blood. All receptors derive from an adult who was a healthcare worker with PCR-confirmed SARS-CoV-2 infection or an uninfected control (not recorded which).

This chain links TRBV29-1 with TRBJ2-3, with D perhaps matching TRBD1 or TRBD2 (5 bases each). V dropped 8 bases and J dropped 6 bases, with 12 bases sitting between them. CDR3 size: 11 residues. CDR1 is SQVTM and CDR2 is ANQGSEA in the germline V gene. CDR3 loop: CSLKWGDTQYF. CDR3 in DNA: TGCAGCCTAAAGTGGGGGGATACGCAGTATTTT.

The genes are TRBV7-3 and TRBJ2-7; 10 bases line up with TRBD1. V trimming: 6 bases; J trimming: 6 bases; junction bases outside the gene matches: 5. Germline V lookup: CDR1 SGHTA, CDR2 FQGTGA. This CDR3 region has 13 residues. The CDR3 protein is CASSWDRGSEQYF. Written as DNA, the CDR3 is TGTGCCAGCAGTTGGGACAGGGGTTCCGAGCAGTACTTC.

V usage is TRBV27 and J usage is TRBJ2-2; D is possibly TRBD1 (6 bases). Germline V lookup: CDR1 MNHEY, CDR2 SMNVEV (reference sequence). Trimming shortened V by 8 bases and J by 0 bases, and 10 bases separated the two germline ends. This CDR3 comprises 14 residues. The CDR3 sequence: CASHWGPNTGELFF. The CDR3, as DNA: TGTGCCAGCCACTGGGGGCCGAACACCGGGGAGCTGTTTTTT.

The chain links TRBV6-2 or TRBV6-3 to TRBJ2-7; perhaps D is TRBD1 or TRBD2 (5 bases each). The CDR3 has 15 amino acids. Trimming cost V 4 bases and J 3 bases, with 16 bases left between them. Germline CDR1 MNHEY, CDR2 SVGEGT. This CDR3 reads CASSSSGTTYYEQYF. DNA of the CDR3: TGTGCCAGCAGTTCCTCCGGGACCACCTACTACGAGCAGTACTTC.

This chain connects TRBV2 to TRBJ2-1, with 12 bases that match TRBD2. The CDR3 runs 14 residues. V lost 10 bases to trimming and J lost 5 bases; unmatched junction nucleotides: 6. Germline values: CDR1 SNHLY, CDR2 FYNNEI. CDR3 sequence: CATTLAGGHNEQFF. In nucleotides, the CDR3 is TGTGCCACTACACTAGCGGGGGGCCACAATGAGCAGTTCTTC. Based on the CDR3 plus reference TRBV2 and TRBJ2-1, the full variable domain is EPEVTQTPSHQVTQMGQEVILRCVPISNHLYFYWYRQILGQKVEFLVSFYNNEISEKSEIFDDQFSVERPDGSNFTLKIRSTKLEDSAMYFCATTLAGGHNEQFFGPGTRLTVL.

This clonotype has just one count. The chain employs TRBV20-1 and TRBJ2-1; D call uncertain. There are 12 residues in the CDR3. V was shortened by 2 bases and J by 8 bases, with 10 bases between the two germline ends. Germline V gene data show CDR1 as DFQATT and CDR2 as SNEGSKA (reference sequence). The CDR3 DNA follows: TGCAGTGCTAGACTGCTAGTATATGAGCAGTTCTTC. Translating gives CSARLLVYEQFF.

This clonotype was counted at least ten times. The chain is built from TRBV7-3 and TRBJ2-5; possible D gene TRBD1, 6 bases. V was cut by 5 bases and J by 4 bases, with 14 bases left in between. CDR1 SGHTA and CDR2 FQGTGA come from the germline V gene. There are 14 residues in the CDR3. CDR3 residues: CASSTGLAGETQYF. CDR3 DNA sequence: TGTGCCAGCAGCACAGGGTTAGCTGGAGAGACCCAGTACTTC.

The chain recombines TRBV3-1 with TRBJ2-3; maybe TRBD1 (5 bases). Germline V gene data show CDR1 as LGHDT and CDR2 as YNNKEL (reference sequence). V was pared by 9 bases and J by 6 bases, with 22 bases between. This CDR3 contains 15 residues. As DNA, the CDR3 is TGTGCCAGTTCCCTCTACGGACCAGGGATGGATACGCAGTATTTT. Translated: CASSLYGPGMDTQYF.

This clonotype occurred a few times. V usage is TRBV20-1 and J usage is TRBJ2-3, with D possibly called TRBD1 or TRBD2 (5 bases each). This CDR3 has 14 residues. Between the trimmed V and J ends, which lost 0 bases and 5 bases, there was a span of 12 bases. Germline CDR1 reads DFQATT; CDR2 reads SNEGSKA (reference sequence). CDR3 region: CSARDGTGKDTQYF. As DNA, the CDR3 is TGCAGTGCTAGAGATGGGACGGGCAAAGATACGCAGTATTTT.

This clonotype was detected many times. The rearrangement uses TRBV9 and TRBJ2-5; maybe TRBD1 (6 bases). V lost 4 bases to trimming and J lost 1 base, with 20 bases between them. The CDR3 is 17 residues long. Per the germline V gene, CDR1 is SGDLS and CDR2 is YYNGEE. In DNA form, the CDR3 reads TGTGCCAGCAGCCCAAAAGGTGGCAGGGGCCTCCAAGAGACCCAGTACTTC. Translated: CASSPKGGRGLQETQYF. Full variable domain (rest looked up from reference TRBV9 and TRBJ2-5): DSGVTQTPKHLITATGQRVTLRCSPRSGDLSVYWYQQSLDQGLQFLIQYYNGEERAKGNILERFSAQQFPDLHSELNLSSLELGDSALYFCASSPKGGRGLQETQYFGPGTRLLVL.

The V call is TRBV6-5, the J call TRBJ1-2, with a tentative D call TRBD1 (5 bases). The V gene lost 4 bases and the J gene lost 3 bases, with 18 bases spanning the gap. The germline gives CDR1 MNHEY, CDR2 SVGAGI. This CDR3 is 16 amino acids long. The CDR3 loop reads CASSWAWGSGDYGYTF. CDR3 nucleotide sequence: TGTGCCAGCAGTTGGGCTTGGGGGTCCGGGGACTATGGCTACACCTTC.

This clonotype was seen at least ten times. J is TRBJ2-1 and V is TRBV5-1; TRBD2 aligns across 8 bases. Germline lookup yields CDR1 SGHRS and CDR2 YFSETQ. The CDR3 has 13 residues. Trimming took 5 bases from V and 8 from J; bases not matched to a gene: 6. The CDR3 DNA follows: TGCGCCAGCAGGTCGGCGGGGGGCGATGAGCAGTTCTTC. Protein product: CASRSAGGDEQFF.

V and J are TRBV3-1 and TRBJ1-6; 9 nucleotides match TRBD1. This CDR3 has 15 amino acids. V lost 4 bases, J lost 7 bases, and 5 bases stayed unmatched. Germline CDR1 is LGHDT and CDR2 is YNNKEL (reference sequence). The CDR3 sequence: CASSRRQGDNSPLHF. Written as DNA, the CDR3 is TGTGCCAGCAGCCGACGACAGGGGGACAATTCACCCCTCCACTTT. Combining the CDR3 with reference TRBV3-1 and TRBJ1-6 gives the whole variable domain DTAVSQTPKYLVTQMGNDKSIKCEQNLGHDTMYWYKQDSKKFLKIMFSYNNKELIINETVPNRFSPKSPDKAHLNLHINSLELGDSAVYFCASSRRQGDNSPLHFGNGTRLTVT.

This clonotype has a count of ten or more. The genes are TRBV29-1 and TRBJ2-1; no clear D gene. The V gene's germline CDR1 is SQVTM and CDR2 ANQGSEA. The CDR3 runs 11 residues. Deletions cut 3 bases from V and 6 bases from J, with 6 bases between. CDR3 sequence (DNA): TGCAGCGTTGATTTTGTCAATGAGCAGTTCTTC. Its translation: CSVDFVNEQFF.

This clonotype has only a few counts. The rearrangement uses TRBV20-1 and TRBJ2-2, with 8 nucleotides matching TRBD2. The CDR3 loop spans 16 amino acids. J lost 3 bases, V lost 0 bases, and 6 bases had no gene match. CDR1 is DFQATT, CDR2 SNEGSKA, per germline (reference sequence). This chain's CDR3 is CSARDVAAGDTGELFF. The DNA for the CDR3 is TGCAGTGCTAGAGATGTTGCAGCGGGGGACACCGGGGAGCTGTTTTTT.

CDR3 residues: CASSPSLRGQINSPLHF. In nucleotides, the CDR3 is TGTGCCAGCAGCCCATCCCTCCGGGGACAGATTAATTCACCCCTCCACTTT. The J gene is TRBJ1-6, the V gene TRBV3-1; 7 bases are a match to TRBD1. The CDR3 length is 17 residues. Germline values: CDR1 LGHDT, CDR2 YNNKEL (reference sequence). Trimming cost V 4 bases and J 6 bases; bases outside gene matches: 12.